A single sample gave rise to the 24 T cell receptor beta chains below, sequenced in a study of blood T cell repertoires in COVID-19. Clones were read by immunoSEQ multiplex PCR, and TCRdb kept only the in-frame ones, dropping some. The sample records about 240,000 clones, approximately 82% being singletons. Sequences were obtained from peripheral blood. The receptors shown here come from a woman under 30 with acute or convalescent COVID-19.

The rearrangement uses TRBV3-1 (or the pseudogene TRBV3-2) and TRBJ1-1; D not resolved. The germline V and J ends were trimmed by 3 bases and 6 bases, with 14 bases remaining between them. The CDR3 is 14 residues long. Germline V gene data show CDR1 as LGHDT and CDR2 as YNNKEL (reference sequence). This CDR3 reads CASSHRANSAEAFF. The CDR3 nucleotides read TGTGCCAGCAGCCACCGGGCCAATAGCGCTGAAGCTTTCTTT.

V usage is TRBV19 and J usage is TRBJ2-5; 11 bases agree with TRBD2. Germline CDR1 and CDR2: LNHDA and SQIVND (reference sequence). The length of the CDR3 is 17 residues. Trimming cost V 3 bases and J 1 base; bases outside gene matches: 7. CDR3: CASSISGTSGPQETQYF. In DNA form, the CDR3 reads TGTGCCAGTAGTATTAGTGGGACTAGCGGACCCCAAGAGACCCAGTACTTC.

The gene calls are TRBV3-1 (or the pseudogene TRBV3-2) and TRBJ2-7, with 8 positions matching TRBD2. CDR3 length equals 16 residues. Germline CDR1 and CDR2: LGHDT and YNNKEL (reference sequence). The V and J ends lost 2 bases and 5 bases, in that order; junction bases with no gene match: 11. The CDR3 DNA reads as TGTGCCAGCAGCCAAATGCGATTAGCGGGGACCGACGAGCAGTACTTC. Translating gives CASSQMRLAGTDEQYF.

The chain links TRBV19 to TRBJ2-1, with 8 bases fitting TRBD2. Per the germline V gene, CDR1 is LNHDA and CDR2 is SQIVND (reference sequence). The CDR3 loop spans 15 amino acids. With 8 bases clipped from V and 4 bases from J, the junction kept 10 bases outside the gene matches. The CDR3 DNA reads as TGTGCCAGTTCCCGCCGGACTAGCCTATACAATGAGCAGTTCTTC. Protein sequence: CASSRRTSLYNEQFF. The variable domain in full, with the rest retrieved from reference TRBV19 and TRBJ2-1, is DGGITQSPKYLFRKEGQNVTLSCEQNLNHDAMYWYRQDPGQGLRLIYYSQIVNDFQKGDIAEGYSVSREKKESFPLTVTSAQKNPTAFYLCASSRRTSLYNEQFFGPGTRLTVL.

The rearrangement links TRBV12-3 or TRBV12-4 to TRBJ1-5, with D unclear. V lost 6 bases, J lost 5 bases, and 11 bases lay in between. The CDR3 spans 13 residues. The CDR3 here is CASSPLMDQPQHF. CDR3 nucleotide sequence: TGTGCCAGCAGCCCTCTAATGGATCAGCCCCAGCATTTT.

The CDR3 DNA reads TGCGCCAGCAGCCAAGATGAGAGCAGGGGCCTATCCTACGAGCAGTACTTC. Its translation is CASSQDESRGLSYEQYF. The V and J genes are TRBV4-1 and TRBJ2-7, with D perhaps matching TRBD1 (6 bases). Germline CDR1 MGHRA, CDR2 YSYEKL. This CDR3 is 17 amino acids long. V lost 0 bases and J 1 base, leaving 16 bases between the germline ends.

This sequence joins TRBV10-1 and TRBJ1-3; D perhaps matches TRBD1 (6 bases). CDR1 and CDR2 (germline): WNHNN, SYGVQD (reference sequence). This CDR3 is built from 13 residues. Trimming pared 5 bases from V and 4 bases from J, leaving 9 bases between. As DNA, the CDR3 is TGCGCCAGCAGTAACGACAGGGGAAACACCATATATTTT. This sequence encodes CASSNDRGNTIYF.

The chain employs TRBV7-2 and TRBJ1-2; maybe TRBD1 (5 bases). Trimming pared 5 bases from V and 4 bases from J, leaving 14 bases between. CDR1 is SGHTA and CDR2 is FQGNSA in the germline V gene. The CDR3 loop spans 14 amino acids. CDR3 nucleotides: TGTGCCAGCAGCCTAAACCTCGACAGCTATGGCTACACCTTC. Translation: CASSLNLDSYGYTF.

The chain has TRBV28 and TRBJ1-1, with D possibly matching TRBD1 (5 bases). V shed 6 bases and J shed 3 bases, with 14 bases lying between them. Germline V lookup: CDR1 MDHEN, CDR2 SYDVKM. This CDR3 contains 14 residues. The CDR3 DNA is TGTGCCAGCAGCAACACAGGAATAGACACTGAAGCTTTCTTT. Translated, it gives CASSNTGIDTEAFF.

The chain combines TRBV5-1 with TRBJ2-7; maybe TRBD2 (5 bases). This CDR3 has 17 residues. CDR1 SGHRS and CDR2 YFSETQ come from the germline V gene. V was pared by 3 bases and J by 7 bases, with 26 bases between. CDR3 loop: CASSSGNDGGRSGEQYF. In DNA form, the CDR3 reads TGCGCCAGCAGCTCTGGTAATGATGGCGGTCGATCGGGGGAGCAGTACTTC.

The chain uses TRBV21-1 and TRBJ2-2; TRBD2, as called in the table, went unchecked against the DNA. TRBV21-1 is deemed a pseudogene. The CDR3 sequence is 19 residues long. CDR3 bases: TGTGCCAGCAGCTATAGCAGTAGCGGGAGGGGGAGGAACACCGGGGAGCTGTTTTTT. It encodes CASSYSSSGRGRNTGELFF.

In regard to this clone: Different DNA sequences within this sample yield the same CDR3. The chain employs TRBV19 and TRBJ1-3, with D perhaps matching TRBD1 (6 bases). V lost 3 bases to trimming and J lost 0 bases, with 6 bases between them. The V gene's germline CDR1 is LNHDA and CDR2 SQIVND (reference sequence). This CDR3 contains 14 residues. In DNA, the CDR3 is TGTGCCAGTAGTATCAGGGGCTCTGGAAACACCATATATTTT. It codes for CASSIRGSGNTIYF.

The chain uses TRBV7-6 and TRBJ1-4; 8 bases are a match to TRBD1. This CDR3 has 14 amino acids. Germline V gene sequence: CDR1 SGHVS, CDR2 FNYEAQ. After removal of 7 bases from V and 5 bases from J, the junction contained 6 bases not matched to a gene. The CDR3 DNA is TGTGCCAGCACCGTAGGACAGGGAAATGAAAAACTGTTTTTT. This sequence encodes CASTVGQGNEKLFF.

V usage is TRBV19 and J usage is TRBJ2-7; the match to TRBD2 covers 13 bases. Germline V gene data show CDR1 as LNHDA and CDR2 as SQIVND (reference sequence). The CDR3 is 15 residues long. Trimming at V came to 4 bases and at J to 3 bases, leaving 3 bases not matched to a gene. CDR3 region: CASSTWTSGSYEQYF. Here the CDR3 DNA reads TGTGCCAGTAGTACCTGGACTAGCGGGAGCTACGAGCAGTACTTC.

V is TRBV7-9 and J is TRBJ1-2; possibly TRBD1 for D (6 bases). Trimming removed 4 bases at V and 6 bases at J, with 21 bases between. This CDR3 comprises 16 residues. Germline values: CDR1 SEHNR, CDR2 FQNEAQ (reference sequence). Here the CDR3 reads CASSSLGAYEGDGYTF. The CDR3 DNA reads TGTGCCAGCAGCTCCCTAGGGGCCTACGAGGGGGATGGCTACACCTTC. Full variable domain (remainder filled in from reference TRBV7-9 and TRBJ1-2): DTGVSQNPRHKITKRGQNVTFRCDPISEHNRLYWYRQTLGQGPEFLTYFQNEAQLEKSRLLSDRFSAERPKGSFSTLEIQRTEQGDSAMYLCASSSLGAYEGDGYTFGSGTRLTVV.

In its sample, this clone was seen a few times. The genes are TRBV19 and TRBJ2-2, with 8 bases aligning to TRBD2. The V gene end was trimmed by 5 bases and the J gene end by 7 bases; junction bases not matched to a gene: 9. The CDR3 covers 15 residues. Germline CDR1 and CDR2: LNHDA and SQIVND (reference sequence). This chain's CDR3 is CASSPRGSGIGELFF. CDR3 sequence (DNA): TGTGCCAGTAGTCCCCGGGGTAGCGGGATCGGGGAGCTGTTTTTT. The variable domain in full, with the rest retrieved from reference TRBV19 and TRBJ2-2, is DGGITQSPKYLFRKEGQNVTLSCEQNLNHDAMYWYRQDPGQGLRLIYYSQIVNDFQKGDIAEGYSVSREKKESFPLTVTSAQKNPTAFYLCASSPRGSGIGELFFGEGSRLTVL.

In this sample, this clone turned up once. V gene TRBV11-2 combines with J gene TRBJ2-5; weak D call: TRBD2 (7 bases). CDR3 length equals 13 residues. V lost 3 bases, J lost 5 bases, and 10 bases lay in between. Germline loops: CDR1 SGHAT, CDR2 FQNNGV. In DNA form, the CDR3 reads TGTGCCAGCAGCTTCGGGGGGCGGGAGACCCAGTACTTC. Protein product: CASSFGGRETQYF.

The genes are TRBV7-3 and TRBJ2-5; TRBD2 matches 8 bases. J lost 1 base, V lost 5 bases, and 0 bases had no gene match. The germline V gene encodes CDR1 SGHTA and CDR2 FQGTGA. The CDR3 runs to 13 residues. CDR3 in amino acids: CASSSGSQETQYF. The CDR3, as DNA: TGTGCCAGCAGCAGCGGGAGCCAAGAGACCCAGTACTTC.

This chain joins TRBV19 and TRBJ1-2, with a possible D match to TRBD1 (6 bases). The germline V gene encodes CDR1 LNHDA and CDR2 SQIVND (reference sequence). V lost 5 bases and J 8 bases, leaving 18 bases between the germline ends. There are 14 residues in the CDR3. The CDR3 DNA reads TGTGCCAGTAGTCGCTCGGCGGGGGGCCTAGGCTACACCTTC. Its protein product is CASSRSAGGLGYTF.

This chain links TRBV19 with TRBJ2-3; 12 bases are shared with TRBD2. The germline V gene encodes CDR1 LNHDA and CDR2 SQIVND (reference sequence). The J segment lost 10 bases and the V segment lost 5 bases, leaving 7 bases of the junction unmatched. This CDR3 has 14 residues. CDR3 amino acids: CASSSGLAGRAQYF. The CDR3 DNA sequence: TGTGCCAGTAGTTCGGGACTAGCGGGCAGAGCGCAGTATTTT.

The table lists this clone with a count of one. The rearrangement uses TRBV7-9 and TRBJ2-3; D gene uncertain. Germline V gene lookup returns CDR1 SEHNR and CDR2 FQNEAQ (reference sequence). V lost 5 bases and J lost 0, with 12 bases in between. The CDR3 spans 15 residues. The CDR3 protein is CASSPPGSSTDTQYF. DNA of the CDR3: TGTGCCAGCAGCCCTCCCGGGTCGAGCACAGATACGCAGTATTTT.

The CDR3, as DNA: TGCGCCAGCAGCCAAGATGAGGCAGGGCACACTGAAGCTTTCTTT. Protein: CASSQDEAGHTEAFF. The chain joins TRBV4-3 to TRBJ1-1; D possibly corresponds to TRBD1 (5 bases). Germline CDR1 reads LGHNA; CDR2 reads YSLEER. The V and J ends lost 0 bases and 3 bases respectively, with 11 bases between them. The CDR3 extends over 15 amino acids.

The rearrangement joins TRBV5-4 to TRBJ1-2, with D perhaps TRBD1 (5 bases). This CDR3 is built from 16 residues. The germline V and J ends were trimmed by 4 bases and 2 bases, with 18 bases remaining between them. Germline CDR1 SGHNT, CDR2 YYREEE (reference sequence). CDR3 bases: TGTGCCAGCAGCCGCACACTGTCACAGGCCAACTATGGCTACACCTTC. Protein: CASSRTLSQANYGYTF.

The chain carries TRBV9 and TRBJ2-1; 8 nucleotides align to TRBD2. This CDR3 has 16 residues. From germline, CDR1 is SGDLS and CDR2 YYNGEE. The J segment lost 2 bases and the V segment lost 4 bases, leaving 8 bases of the junction unmatched. CDR3 loop: CASSIGAGDAYNEQFF. Here the CDR3 DNA reads TGTGCCAGCAGCATTGGAGCGGGAGACGCCTACAATGAGCAGTTCTTC.